These 24 T cell receptor beta chains were all obtained from the same sample, sequenced in a study of cytomegalovirus exposure and HLA in healthy donors. PCR primers comprised 60 Vbeta and 13 Jbeta primers. The method was immunoSEQ multiplex PCR; TCRdb's version includes in-frame clones alone and lacks a portion of them. The table lists about 170,000 clones, about two thirds of them singletons. Sequenced sample: PBMCs. All receptors derive from a human donor in good health.

The chain couples TRBV6-1 to TRBJ2-3; 8 nucleotides align to TRBD2. Germline values: CDR1 MNHNS, CDR2 SASEGT. The V and J ends lost 4 bases and 6 bases, in that order; junction bases with no gene match: 12. The CDR3 has 16 residues. The CDR3 coding sequence is TGTGCCAGCAGTGTTTTTGGTAGCGGGGTAGGTGATACGCAGTATTTT. This translates into CASSVFGSGVGDTQYF.

CDR3 coding DNA: TGTGCCAGCGGGGGGTATAATCAGCCCCAGCATTTT. As protein: CASGGYNQPQHF. V is TRBV6-1 and J is TRBJ1-5; the D gene is possibly TRBD1 (5 bases). Germline CDR1 MNHNS, CDR2 SASEGT. The CDR3 sequence is 12 residues long. With 8 bases removed from V and 4 bases from J, the gap between germline ends came to 9 bases.

This clone was counted between two and nine times. The V and J genes are TRBV10-3 and TRBJ1-2; D gene unclear. The length of the CDR3 is 14 residues. CDR1 and CDR2 from the germline V gene are ENHRY and SYGVKD. Trimming left V 0 bases short and J 8 bases short, with 13 bases between. The CDR3 here is CAISESPPERGYTF. As DNA, the CDR3 is TGTGCCATCAGTGAGTCCCCGCCAGAGAGGGGCTACACCTTC.

The rearrangement links TRBV5-4 to TRBJ2-7; tentatively, D is TRBD1 (6 bases). CDR1 is SGHNT and CDR2 is YYREEE in the germline V gene (reference sequence). The CDR3 runs to 13 residues. Trimming pared 4 bases from V and 3 bases from J, leaving 11 bases between. CDR3 sequence: CASSEGEDYEQYF. The CDR3 DNA sequence: TGTGCCAGCAGCGAGGGGGAAGACTACGAGCAGTACTTC. Variable domain in full (rest from reference TRBV5-4 and TRBJ2-7): ETGVTQSPTHLIKTRGQQVTLRCSSQSGHNTVSWYQQALGQGPQFIFQYYREEENGRGNFPPRFSGLQFPNYSSELNVNALELDDSALYLCASSEGEDYEQYFGPGTRLTVT.

Only a few counts were recorded for this clone. The gene calls are TRBV11-1 and TRBJ2-3; D unclear. From germline, CDR1 is SGHAT and CDR2 FQDESV (reference sequence). CDR3 size: 16 residues. The V gene lost 0 bases and the J gene lost 6 bases, with 16 bases spanning the gap. The CDR3 nucleotides are TGTGCCAGCAGCTTAGCTCGTCCGGGTTCCTCCGATACGCAGTATTTT. Residues: CASSLARPGSSDTQYF.

This clone was found a few times. The chain has TRBV6-5 and TRBJ2-5; TRBD2 might be the D (5 bases). Gene TRBJ2-7 matches the end of the DNA better, so the J call may be wrong. The CDR3 is made up of 11 amino acids. From germline, CDR1 is MNHEY and CDR2 SVGAGI. CDR3 residues: CASRRAYEQYF. In DNA, the CDR3 is TGTGCCAGCAGGCGGGCCTACGAGCAGTACTTC.

The rearrangement links TRBV6-5 to TRBJ2-5, with D perhaps TRBD2 (6 bases). The CDR3 length is 15 residues. Germline CDR1 reads MNHEY; CDR2 reads SVGAGI. Trimming stripped 0 bases from V and 2 bases from J, with 10 bases between. CDR3 DNA sequence: TGTGCCAGCAGTTACTCGGCGGGATCACAAGAGACCCAGTACTTC. It specifies CASSYSAGSQETQYF.

V is TRBV6-1 and J is TRBJ1-1, with D tentatively TRBD1 (5 bases). CDR3 length: 14 amino acids. Deletions cut 2 bases from V and 0 bases from J, with 7 bases between. Germline assignment: CDR1 MNHNS and CDR2 SASEGT. In nucleotides, the CDR3 is TGTGCCAGCAGTGAAACACAGGTGAACACTGAAGCTTTCTTT. It encodes CASSETQVNTEAFF.

The chain uses TRBV5-6 and TRBJ2-3, with TRBD2 identical over 15 bases. The germline CDR1 and CDR2 sequences are SGHDT and YYEEEE. This CDR3 contains 18 residues. The junction had 5 bases not matched to a gene; V was cut back by 0 bases and J by 3 bases. CDR3 sequence (DNA): TGTGCCAGCAGCTTGGCCGGGACTAGCGGGGGGCCTACAGATACGCAGTATTTT. Protein product: CASSLAGTSGGPTDTQYF.

This clone was detected a few times. J is TRBJ1-1 and V is TRBV6-5; D is perhaps TRBD1 (6 bases). The germline V gene encodes CDR1 MNHEY and CDR2 SVGAGI. V was pared by 6 bases and J by 5 bases, with 19 bases between. This CDR3 spans 15 amino acids. In nucleotides, the CDR3 is TGTGCCAGCAGACTAATAGGGGGGGAGAGGACTGAAGCTTTCTTT. It specifies CASRLIGGERTEAFF.

V usage is TRBV5-4 and J usage is TRBJ2-7; 10 nucleotides match TRBD1. Trimming removed 0 bases from V and 1 base from J; junction bases left unmatched: 1. The CDR3 totals 15 residues. Germline V gene data show CDR1 as SGHNT and CDR2 as YYREEE (reference sequence). The chain's CDR3 is CASSLAGQGSYEQYF. Here the CDR3 DNA reads TGTGCCAGCAGCTTGGCGGGACAGGGGTCCTACGAGCAGTACTTC.

The chain links TRBV4-1 to TRBJ2-2; 10 nucleotides align to TRBD1. CDR3 length: 15 residues. V shed 3 bases and J 5 bases; nucleotides not matched to a gene: 3. CDR1 and CDR2 (germline): MGHRA, YSYEKL. CDR3 DNA sequence: TGCGCCAGCAGCCACCGGGACAGGGGAACCGGGGAGCTGTTTTTT. Its protein product is CASSHRDRGTGELFF.

This chain joins TRBV29-1 and TRBJ1-1; possible D gene TRBD1, 6 bases. V shed 6 bases and J shed 4 bases, with 18 bases lying between them. Germline loops: CDR1 SQVTM, CDR2 ANQGSEA. This CDR3 contains 14 residues. CDR3 nucleotide sequence: TGCAGCGTACCACGGACAGCGAGTGGCACTGAAGCTTTCTTT. Amino acids: CSVPRTASGTEAFF.

The chain recombines TRBV6-5 with TRBJ2-7, with D maybe TRBD1 (6 bases). Trimming took off 8 bases at V and 6 bases at J, with 11 bases between the two ends. The CDR3 runs 11 residues. Germline-derived CDR1 and CDR2 are MNHEY and SVGAGI. The CDR3 nucleotides are TGTGCCAGCTCACGAGGGGGCGAGCAGTACTTC. It yields the protein CASSRGGEQYF.

This clone was detected a few times. This CDR3 reads CASSPTGDLGNEQFF. Here the CDR3 DNA reads TGTGCCAGTAGTCCGACAGGGGACCTTGGCAATGAGCAGTTCTTC. V is TRBV19 and J is TRBJ2-1, with 8 bases aligning to TRBD1. CDR1 and CDR2 from the germline V gene are LNHDA and SQIVND (reference sequence). Trimming cost V 5 bases and J 6 bases; bases outside gene matches: 9. CDR3 length: 15 residues.

The CDR3 DNA is TGTGCCAGCAGTGAAGCCAGGGGGACAGGTAGAGGGGATACGCAGTATTTT. Translated: CASSEARGTGRGDTQYF. The rearrangement joins TRBV2 to TRBJ2-3; 8 nucleotides agree with TRBD1. J gave up 6 bases and V 0 bases, and 11 bases lay outside the gene matches. Germline values: CDR1 SNHLY, CDR2 FYNNEI. The CDR3 extends over 17 amino acids.

This clone was found once. The chain links TRBV29-1 to TRBJ1-4; no clear D. Trimming stripped 3 bases from V and 7 bases from J, with 6 bases between. Germline V gives CDR1 SQVTM, CDR2 ANQGSEA. This CDR3 contains 11 residues. The CDR3 sequence: CSVDGGEKLFF. In nucleotides, the CDR3 is TGCAGCGTTGATGGCGGTGAAAAACTGTTTTTT.

This clone has just a few counts. The chain combines TRBV18 with TRBJ2-7; D perhaps matches TRBD1 (7 bases). Germline CDR1 KGHSH, CDR2 LQKENI. V was clipped by 4 bases and J by 3 bases, with 10 bases between them. The CDR3 totals 13 residues. CDR3 DNA sequence: TGTGCCAGCTCACGGCAGGGGGGCTACGAGCAGTACTTC. This translates into CASSRQGGYEQYF.

The V gene is TRBV7-6, the J gene TRBJ2-5, with D possibly matching TRBD1 (6 bases). The CDR3 is 14 residues long. V was shortened by 4 bases and J by 0 bases, with 9 bases between the two germline ends. Germline V lookup: CDR1 SGHVS, CDR2 FNYEAQ. In nucleotides, the CDR3 is TGTGCCAGCAGCTCCCAGGGGAACCAAGAGACCCAGTACTTC. Encoded protein: CASSSQGNQETQYF.

The CDR3: CASSPRGTDSYEQYF. The CDR3 coding sequence is TGTGCCAGCAGTCCGAGGGGGACCGACTCCTACGAGCAGTACTTC. The chain is built from TRBV6-1 and TRBJ2-7; maybe TRBD1 (6 bases). The CDR3 runs 15 residues. From germline, CDR1 is MNHNS and CDR2 SASEGT. V was cut by 5 bases and J by 0 bases, with 14 bases left in between.

The V and J genes are TRBV6-4 and TRBJ1-2, with D possibly matching TRBD1 (6 bases). Trimming pared 2 bases from V and 8 bases from J, leaving 15 bases between. The CDR3 loop spans 14 amino acids. Germline loops: CDR1 MRHNA, CDR2 SNTAGT. This CDR3 is CASSDPTGPGGYTF. The CDR3 DNA reads TGTGCCAGCAGTGACCCGACAGGCCCCGGGGGCTACACCTTC.

This clone has only one observation. This rearrangement joins TRBV7-6 to TRBJ1-1, with D possibly matching TRBD1 (5 bases). This CDR3 comprises 14 residues. V lost 5 bases, J lost 0 bases, and 10 bases lay in between. In germline, CDR1 is SGHVS, CDR2 FNYEAQ. The CDR3 nucleotides read TGTGCCAGCAGCCTGGGGGGTATGAACACTGAAGCTTTCTTT. This sequence encodes CASSLGGMNTEAFF.

The V and J genes are TRBV7-9 and TRBJ1-5; 11 positions match TRBD1. CDR1 is SEHNR, CDR2 FQNEAQ, per germline (reference sequence). After removal of 5 bases from V and 9 bases from J, the junction contained 9 bases not matched to a gene. The CDR3 has 15 residues. For the CDR3, the DNA is TGTGCCAGCAGCACGTGGACAGGGGGCGATGGGCCCCAGCATTTT. This encodes CASSTWTGGDGPQHF. Complete variable domain (other parts from reference TRBV7-9 and TRBJ1-5): DTGVSQNPRHKITKRGQNVTFRCDPISEHNRLYWYRQTLGQGPEFLTYFQNEAQLEKSRLLSDRFSAERPKGSFSTLEIQRTEQGDSAMYLCASSTWTGGDGPQHFGDGTRLSIL.

The chain has TRBV5-6 and TRBJ1-2; tentatively, D is TRBD1 (6 bases). With 2 bases removed from V and 6 bases from J, the gap between germline ends came to 11 bases. The germline V gene has CDR1 SGHDT and CDR2 YYEEEE. The CDR3 totals 13 residues. The CDR3: CASSFQGRDGYTF. As DNA, the CDR3 is TGTGCCAGCAGCTTCCAGGGGAGGGATGGCTACACCTTC.